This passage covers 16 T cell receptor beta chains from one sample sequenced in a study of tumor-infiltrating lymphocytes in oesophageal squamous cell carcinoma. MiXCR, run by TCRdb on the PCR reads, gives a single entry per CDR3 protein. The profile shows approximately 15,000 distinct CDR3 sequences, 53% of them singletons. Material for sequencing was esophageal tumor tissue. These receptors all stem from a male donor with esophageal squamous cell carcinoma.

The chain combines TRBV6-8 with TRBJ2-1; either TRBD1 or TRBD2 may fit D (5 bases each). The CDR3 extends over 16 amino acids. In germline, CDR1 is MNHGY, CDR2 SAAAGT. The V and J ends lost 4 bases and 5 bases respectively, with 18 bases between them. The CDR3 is CASSSHGTENHNEQFF. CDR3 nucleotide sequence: TGTGCCAGCAGTTCCCACGGGACGGAGAATCACAATGAGCAGTTCTTC.

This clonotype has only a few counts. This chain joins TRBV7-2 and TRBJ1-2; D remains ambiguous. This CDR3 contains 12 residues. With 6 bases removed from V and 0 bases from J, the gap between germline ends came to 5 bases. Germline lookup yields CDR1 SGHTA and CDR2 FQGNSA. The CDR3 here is CASSSTNYGYTF. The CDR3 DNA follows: TGTGCCAGCAGTTCGACTAACTATGGCTACACCTTC.

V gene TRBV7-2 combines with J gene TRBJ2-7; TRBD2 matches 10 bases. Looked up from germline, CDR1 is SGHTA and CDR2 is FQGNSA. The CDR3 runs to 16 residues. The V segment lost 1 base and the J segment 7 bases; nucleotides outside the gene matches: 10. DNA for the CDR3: TGTGCCAGCAGCTTAGGCAGGACTAGCGGATACAATGAGCAGTACTTC. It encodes CASSLGRTSGYNEQYF.

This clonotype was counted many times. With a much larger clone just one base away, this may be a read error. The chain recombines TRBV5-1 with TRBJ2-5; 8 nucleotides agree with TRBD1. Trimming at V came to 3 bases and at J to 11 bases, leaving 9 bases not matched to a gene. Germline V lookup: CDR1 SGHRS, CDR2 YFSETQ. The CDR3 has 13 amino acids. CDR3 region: CASSWTGSNEQYF. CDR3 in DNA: TGCGCCAGCAGCTGGACAGGGTCGAATGAGCAGTACTTC.

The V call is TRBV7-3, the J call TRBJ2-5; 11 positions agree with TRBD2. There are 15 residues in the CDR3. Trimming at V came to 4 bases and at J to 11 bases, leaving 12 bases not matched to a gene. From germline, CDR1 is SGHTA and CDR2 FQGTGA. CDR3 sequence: CASSYGLAGYNEQYF. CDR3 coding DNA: TGTGCCAGCAGCTACGGACTAGCGGGTTACAATGAGCAGTACTTC.

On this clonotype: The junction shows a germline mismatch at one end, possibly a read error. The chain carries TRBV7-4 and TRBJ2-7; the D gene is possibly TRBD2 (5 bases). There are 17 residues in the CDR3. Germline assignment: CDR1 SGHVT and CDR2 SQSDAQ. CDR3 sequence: CASSLSPSGLSYNEQLF. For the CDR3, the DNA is TGTGCCAGCAGCTTATCCCCGAGCGGTCTCTCCTACAATGAGCAGTTATTC.

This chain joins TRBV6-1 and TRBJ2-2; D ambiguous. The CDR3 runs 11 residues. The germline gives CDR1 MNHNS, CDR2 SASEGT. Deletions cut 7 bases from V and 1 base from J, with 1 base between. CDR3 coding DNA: TGTGCCAGCAAGAACACCGGGGAGCTGTTTTTT. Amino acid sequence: CASKNTGELFF.

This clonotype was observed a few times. In DNA form, the CDR3 reads TGTGCCAGCAGCCAAGAAAATCTCCGGGACAGGCCTAACTATGGCTACACCTTC. It translates to CASSQENLRDRPNYGYTF. The chain carries TRBV3-1 and TRBJ1-2; 8 bases fit TRBD1. V lost 0 bases and J lost 0; bases outside the gene matches: 9. This CDR3 has 18 amino acids. Germline V gives CDR1 LGHDT, CDR2 YNNKEL (reference sequence).

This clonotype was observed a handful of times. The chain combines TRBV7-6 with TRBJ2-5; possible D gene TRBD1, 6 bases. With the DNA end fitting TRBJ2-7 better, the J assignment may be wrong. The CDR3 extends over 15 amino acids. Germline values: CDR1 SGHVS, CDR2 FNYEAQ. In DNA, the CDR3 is TGTGCCAGTACGTCTGAGACAGGTGCTAACTACGAGCAGTACTTC. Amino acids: CASTSETGANYEQYF.

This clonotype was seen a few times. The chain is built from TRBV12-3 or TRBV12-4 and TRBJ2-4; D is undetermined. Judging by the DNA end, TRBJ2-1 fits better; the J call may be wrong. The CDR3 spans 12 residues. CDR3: CASSYGYNEQFF. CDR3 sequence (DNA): TGTGCCAGCAGTTATGGCTACAATGAGCAGTTCTTC.

CDR3 loop: CASSLTSDREETQYF. The CDR3 region has the DNA TGTGCCAGCAGCTTAACGTCGGACAGGGAGGAGACCCAGTACTTC. The chain couples TRBV7-3 to TRBJ2-1; 8 nucleotides align to TRBD1. The assigned J gene may be wrong: the sequence end matches TRBJ2-5 better. This CDR3 has 15 amino acids. CDR1 SGHTA and CDR2 FQGTGA come from the germline V gene.

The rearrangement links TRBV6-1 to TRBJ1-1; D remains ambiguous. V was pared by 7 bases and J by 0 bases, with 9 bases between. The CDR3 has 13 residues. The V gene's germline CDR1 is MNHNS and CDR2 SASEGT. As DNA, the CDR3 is TGTGCCAGCAAGGGCCAGATGAACACTGAAGCTTTCTTT. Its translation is CASKGQMNTEAFF.

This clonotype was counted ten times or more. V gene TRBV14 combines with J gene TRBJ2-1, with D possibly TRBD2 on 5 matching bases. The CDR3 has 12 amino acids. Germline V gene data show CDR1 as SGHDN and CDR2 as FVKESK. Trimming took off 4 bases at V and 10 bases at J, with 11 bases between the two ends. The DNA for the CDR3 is TGTGCCAGCAGCCCAGCGGCAACGGAGCAGTTCTTC. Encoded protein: CASSPAATEQFF.

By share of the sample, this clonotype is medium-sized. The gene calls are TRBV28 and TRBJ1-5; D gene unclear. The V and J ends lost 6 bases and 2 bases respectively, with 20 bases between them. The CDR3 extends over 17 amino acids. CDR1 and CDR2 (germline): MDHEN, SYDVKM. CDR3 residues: CASSPRVGKKGNQPQHF. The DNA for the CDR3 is TGTGCCAGCAGCCCGCGAGTTGGAAAAAAGGGCAATCAGCCCCAGCATTTT.

CDR3 nucleotide sequence: TGTGCCAGCAGTTACGGTGAGACCCAGTACTTC. This gives the protein CASSYGETQYF. This chain connects TRBV6-6 to TRBJ2-1; D is unresolved. The last part of the DNA fits TRBJ2-5 better; the J call may be wrong. Germline values: CDR1 MNHNY, CDR2 SVGAGI (reference sequence). This CDR3 contains 11 residues.

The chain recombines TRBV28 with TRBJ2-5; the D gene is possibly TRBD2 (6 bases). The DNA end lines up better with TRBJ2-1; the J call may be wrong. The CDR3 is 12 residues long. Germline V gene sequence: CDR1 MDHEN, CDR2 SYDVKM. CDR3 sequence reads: CASSSSSDEQFF. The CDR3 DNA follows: TGTGCCAGCAGTTCCTCTAGCGATGAGCAGTTCTTC.